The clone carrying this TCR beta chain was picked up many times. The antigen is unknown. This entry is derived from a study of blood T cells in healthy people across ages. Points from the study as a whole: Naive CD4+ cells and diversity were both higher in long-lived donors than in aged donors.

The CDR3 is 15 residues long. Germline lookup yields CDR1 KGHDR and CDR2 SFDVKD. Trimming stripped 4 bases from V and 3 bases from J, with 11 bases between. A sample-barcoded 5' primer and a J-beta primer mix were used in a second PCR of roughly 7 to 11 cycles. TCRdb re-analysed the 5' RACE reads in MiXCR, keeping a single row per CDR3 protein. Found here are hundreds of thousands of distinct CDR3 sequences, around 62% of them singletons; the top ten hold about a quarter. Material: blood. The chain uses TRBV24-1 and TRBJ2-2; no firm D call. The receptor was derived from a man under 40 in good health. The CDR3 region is CATSEGILDTGELFF. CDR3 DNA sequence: TGTGCCACCAGTGAGGGCATATTGGACACCGGGGAGCTGTTTTTT.